The present entry profiles one TCR beta chain with its context. Its antigen remains unknown. The data derive from a study of CD8 T cells in ankylosing spondylitis. Findings and limits, study-wide: As for the disease-linked clones, they showed a CD8+ phenotype and occurred at relatively low frequencies in peripheral blood. A TCR beta motif of seven or eight highly homologous variants appeared characteristic of ankylosing spondylitis blood. Disease-linked clones reportedly concentrated significantly in matched ankylosing spondylitis synovial fluid. Both synovial fluid and blood in reactive arthritis had previously been reported to carry some motif variants.

This CDR3 has 15 amino acids. Trimming stripped 6 bases from V and 0 bases from J, with 12 bases between. Germline V CDR1 and CDR2: MNHEY, SVGAGI. Researchers built TCR beta libraries using quantitative 5'-RACE with molecular barcodes. TCRdb used MiXCR to reprocess the 5' RACE reads, holding one entry per CDR3 protein. The profile shows some 800,000 distinct CDR3 sequences, about 12% of them singletons. This TCR derives from a male donor with ankylosing spondylitis. Sequenced: blood, either unsorted or a sorted T cell fraction (not recorded which). The V and J genes are TRBV6-5 and TRBJ2-4; no definite D call. CDR3 sequence: CASSARVSAKNIQYF. DNA for the CDR3: TGTGCCAGCAGCGCCCGGGTCTCAGCCAAAAACATTCAGTACTTC.